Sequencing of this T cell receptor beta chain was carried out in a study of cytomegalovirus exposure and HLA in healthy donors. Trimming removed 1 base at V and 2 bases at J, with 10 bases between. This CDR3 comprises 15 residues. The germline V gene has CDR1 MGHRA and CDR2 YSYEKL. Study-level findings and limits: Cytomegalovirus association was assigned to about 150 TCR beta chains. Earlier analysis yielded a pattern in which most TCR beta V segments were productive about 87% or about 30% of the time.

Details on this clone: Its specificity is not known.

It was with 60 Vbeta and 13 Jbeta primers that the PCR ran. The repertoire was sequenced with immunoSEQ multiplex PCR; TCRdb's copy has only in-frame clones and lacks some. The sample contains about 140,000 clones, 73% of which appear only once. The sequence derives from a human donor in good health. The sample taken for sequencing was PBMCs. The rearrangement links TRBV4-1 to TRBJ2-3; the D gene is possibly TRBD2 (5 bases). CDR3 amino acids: CASSQVGRDTDTQYF. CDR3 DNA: TGCGCCAGCAGCCAAGTTGGGAGAGACACAGATACGCAGTATTTT.